The clone carrying this TCR beta chain appeared a few times. Trimming pared 6 bases from V and 0 bases from J, leaving 9 bases between. CDR1 is SGHTA and CDR2 is FQGNSA in the germline V gene. The CDR3 loop spans 14 amino acids. Regulatory T cells were sorted from blood as CD4+ CD25-high CD127-low cells. Data came from immunoSEQ multiplex PCR; TCRdb stores just in-frame clones and leaves some out. The sample records 15,000 to 20,000 clones, roughly 86% being singletons. These data are taken from a study of regulatory and conventional T cells in RAG deficiency. This sample also appeared in a second study, on regulatory T cells. That paper adds: Primers: 52 TRBV forward and 13 TRBJ reverse.

This chain connects TRBV7-2 to TRBJ1-5, with D unresolved. The receptor was derived from a human donor in good health. The sample was Tregs sorted from blood. This chain's CDR3 is CASRGWGSNQPQHF. CDR3 nucleotide sequence: TGTGCCAGCAGAGGGTGGGGTAGCAATCAGCCCCAGCATTTT.